Following are 7 T cell receptor beta chains from one sample sequenced in a study of blood T cell repertoires in COVID-19. This table comes from immunoSEQ multiplex PCR, and its TCRdb copy is limited to in-frame clones, with some not included. The sample lists roughly 190,000 clones, roughly 84% occurring once. Sequenced: peripheral blood. The receptors come from a woman aged 40-49 years who had recovered from COVID-19.

This chain connects TRBV30 to TRBJ1-1; the match to TRBD1 covers 10 bases. CDR1 is GTSNPN and CDR2 is SVGIG in the germline V gene (reference sequence). CDR3 length: 13 amino acids. The ends lost 4 bases at V and 10 bases at J; junction bases unmatched: 9. As DNA, the CDR3 is TGTGCCTGGAACCCAGACAGGGGGCCTGGAGCTTTCTTT. This translates into CAWNPDRGPGAFF.

CDR3 sequence reads: CAAGRGNEQFF. The CDR3 nucleotides read TGTGCCGCAGGCAGGGGCAATGAGCAGTTCTTC. J is TRBJ2-1 and V is TRBV24-1, with TRBD1 as a possible D gene (6 bases). The CDR3 loop spans 11 amino acids. Germline loops: CDR1 KGHDR, CDR2 SFDVKD. The ends were cut back, 12 bases at V and 6 bases at J, with 11 bases in the middle.

A note on this clone: A read error may produce the germline difference seen at one junction end. The chain combines TRBV20-1 with TRBJ1-2; 7 bases align to TRBD1. Per germline, CDR1 DFQATT and CDR2 SNEGSKA (reference sequence). There are 11 residues in the CDR3. This CDR3 reads CSALYPGTEAF. The DNA for the CDR3 is TGCAGTGCGCTCTACCCCGGGACAGAAGCCTTC.

This clone was counted between two and nine times. The chain has TRBV30 and TRBJ1-5; 7 nucleotides agree with TRBD1. CDR3 length: 15 amino acids. V was pared by 1 base and J by 3 bases, with 6 bases of the junction left unmatched. Germline-derived CDR1 and CDR2 are GTSNPN and SVGIG (reference sequence). In DNA form, the CDR3 reads TGTGCCTGGAGTGCCGGGCAGGGGGTCAATCAGCCCCAGCATTTT. Translating gives CAWSAGQGVNQPQHF.

The V call is TRBV4-1, the J call TRBJ2-2; 10 bases are shared with TRBD1. CDR1 is MGHRA and CDR2 is YSYEKL in the germline V gene. V lost 1 base, J lost 2 bases, and 1 base stayed unmatched. The CDR3 runs to 16 residues. The CDR3 bases are TGCGCCAGCAGCCAAGGGGACAGGGGCAACACCGGGGAGCTGTTTTTT. It is translated as CASSQGDRGNTGELFF.

CDR3 residues: CASSPLEPSGNTIYF. CDR3 coding DNA: TGTGCCAGCAGCCCATTAGAACCCTCTGGAAACACCATATATTTT. V usage is TRBV3-1 (or the pseudogene TRBV3-2) and J usage is TRBJ1-3; D unresolved. CDR1 is LGHDT, CDR2 YNNKEL, per germline (reference sequence). The CDR3 sequence is 15 residues long. V lost 4 bases, J lost 0 bases, and 10 bases lay in between.

The V call is TRBV10-2, the J call TRBJ1-1; D is uncertain. Trimming took 2 bases from V and 4 from J, leaving 8 bases between them. The V gene's germline CDR1 is WSHSY and CDR2 SAAADI. The CDR3 sequence is 13 residues long. The CDR3, as DNA: TGCGCCAGCAGTGAGATAACACCCACTGAAGCTTTCTTT. Its translation is CASSEITPTEAFF.